These 6 T cell receptor beta chains originate from one sample sequenced in a study of CD8 T cells in ankylosing spondylitis. Each CDR3 protein is one row after TCRdb ran MiXCR on the 5' RACE reads. This table has about 300,000 distinct CDR3 sequences, roughly 20% appearing once. Material: blood, either unsorted or a sorted T cell fraction (not recorded which). These receptors were collected from a female donor with ankylosing spondylitis or in good health (not recorded which).

V is TRBV7-9 and J is TRBJ2-1, with TRBD2 matching 8 bases. The CDR3 is made up of 15 amino acids. V lost 7 bases and J lost 8; bases outside the gene matches: 13. CDR1 SEHNR and CDR2 FQNEAQ come from the germline V gene (reference sequence). CDR3 coding DNA: TGTGCCAGCACCACCCCGGGACTAGTTCCTTATGAGCAGTTCTTC. Encoded protein: CASTTPGLVPYEQFF.

This clonotype came up many times. V and J are TRBV6-1 and TRBJ1-5; the match to TRBD1 covers 8 bases. Germline-derived CDR1 and CDR2 are MNHNS and SASEGT. The CDR3 contains 15 residues. V trimming: 7 bases; J trimming: 4 bases; junction bases outside the gene matches: 9. CDR3 sequence reads: CASKLGQGVNQPQHF. The CDR3 nucleotides are TGTGCCAGCAAGCTCGGACAGGGCGTAAATCAGCCCCAGCATTTT.

This clonotype occurred a few times. J is TRBJ1-2 and V is TRBV12-3 or TRBV12-4; D gene ambiguous. The V gene lost 0 bases and the J gene lost 4 bases, with 6 bases spanning the gap. This CDR3 has 13 amino acids. CDR3 bases: TGTGCCAGCAGTTTAGCAGGGTTCTATGGCTACACCTTC. Translation gives CASSLAGFYGYTF.

V is TRBV15 and J is TRBJ2-1; D is tentatively TRBD1 or TRBD2 (5 bases each). Germline values: CDR1 LNHNV, CDR2 YYDKDF (reference sequence). This CDR3 is built from 15 residues. Trimming removed 7 bases at V and 6 bases at J, with 19 bases between. Here the CDR3 reads CATNARVRDRNEQFF. In DNA form, the CDR3 reads TGTGCCACCAACGCTCGGGTCAGGGACCGCAATGAGCAGTTCTTC.

This clonotype was counted a few times. The rearrangement joins TRBV9 to TRBJ2-1, with D possibly TRBD2 on 5 matching bases. Trimming took 6 bases from V and 0 from J, leaving 13 bases between them. The CDR3 covers 15 residues. Germline CDR1 and CDR2: SGDLS and YYNGEE. The CDR3 DNA follows: TGTGCCAGCACCCAATCTAGCACCTCCTACAATGAGCAGTTCTTC. Residues: CASTQSSTSYNEQFF.

This chain links TRBV7-2 with TRBJ1-4, with D perhaps TRBD1 (5 bases). This CDR3 spans 13 amino acids. Trimming left V 4 bases short and J 11 bases short, with 14 bases between. Germline V gene lookup returns CDR1 SGHTA and CDR2 FQGNSA. Here the CDR3 reads CASSSRDEGKLFF. The CDR3, as DNA: TGTGCCAGCAGCTCTCGGGACGAGGGGAAACTGTTTTTT.